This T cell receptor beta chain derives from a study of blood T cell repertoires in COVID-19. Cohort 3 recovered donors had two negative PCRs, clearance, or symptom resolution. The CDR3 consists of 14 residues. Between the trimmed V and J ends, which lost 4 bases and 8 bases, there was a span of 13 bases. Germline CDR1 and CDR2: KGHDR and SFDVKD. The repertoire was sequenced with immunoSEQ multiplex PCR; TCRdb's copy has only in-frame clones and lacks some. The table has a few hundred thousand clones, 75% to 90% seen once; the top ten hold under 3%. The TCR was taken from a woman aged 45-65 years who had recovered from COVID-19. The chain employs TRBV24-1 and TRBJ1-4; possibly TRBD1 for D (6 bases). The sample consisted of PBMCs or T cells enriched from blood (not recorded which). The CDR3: CATSEGRGFEKLFF. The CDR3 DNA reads TGTGCCACCAGTGAGGGCAGGGGATTCGAAAAACTGTTTTTT.